This TCR beta chain was sequenced during a study of blood T cell repertoires in COVID-19. Only one count was recorded for this clone. The method was immunoSEQ multiplex PCR; TCRdb's version includes in-frame clones alone and lacks a portion of them. The sample holds roughly 85,000 clones, about nine tenths seen once. From germline, CDR1 is SGHTA and CDR2 FQGNSA. The J segment lost 3 bases and the V segment lost 5 bases, leaving 9 bases of the junction unmatched. The CDR3 is made up of 16 amino acids. The V gene is TRBV7-2, the J gene TRBJ2-2; 7 bases map to TRBD1. The TCR originated in a man over 45 with active or convalescent COVID-19. What was sequenced was peripheral blood. The CDR3 nucleotides read TGTGCCAGCAGCCGCCAGACAGGGAGCGACACCGGGGAGCTGTTTTTT. Encoded protein: CASSRQTGSDTGELFF.